The 23 T cell receptor beta chains below all came from one sample that was sequenced in a study of T cells in Graves' hyperthyroidism and ophthalmopathy. RNA transcripts served as the template for amplifying TCR beta CDR3 regions. During a first-round RT-PCR of the TCR CDR3, the HTBI primer set was used. TCRdb analysed the multiplex PCR reads with MiXCR anew, one entry per CDR3 protein. The table has 34,000 or so distinct CDR3 sequences, about 53% seen once. Specimen: blood. These receptors all come from a woman in her thirties or forties with Graves' ophthalmopathy.

This clonotype is labeled as medium-sized (0.01 to 0.1%). The chain employs TRBV7-7 and TRBJ2-2; 7 bases are a match to TRBD2. Germline loops: CDR1 SSHAT, CDR2 FNYEAQ (reference sequence). The V gene end was trimmed by 6 bases and the J gene end by 8 bases; junction bases not matched to a gene: 12. This CDR3 contains 15 residues. CDR3 loop: CASSPKAGLTGELFF. CDR3 bases: TGTGCCAGCAGTCCGAAAGCGGGGTTGACGGGGGAGCTGTTTTTT. The full variable domain, completed using reference TRBV7-7 and TRBJ2-2, is GAGVSQSPRYKVTKRGQDVTLRCDPISSHATLYWYQQALGQGPEFLTYFNYEAQPDKSGLPSDRFSAERPEGSISTLTIQRTEQRDSAMYRCASSPKAGLTGELFFGEGSRLTVL.

Many counts were recorded for this clonotype. This chain joins TRBV11-2 and TRBJ2-1; 11 nucleotides line up with TRBD2. CDR1 and CDR2 (germline): SGHAT, FQNNGV. V gave up 5 bases and J gave up 9 bases; unmatched junction bases: 12. This CDR3 spans 16 amino acids. The CDR3 region is CASSPQTSGARGEQFF. The CDR3 DNA sequence: TGTGCCAGCAGCCCACAGACTAGCGGGGCGAGGGGTGAGCAGTTCTTC.

This clonotype was observed many times. The chain has TRBV20-1 and TRBJ2-3, with 11 bases fitting TRBD2. With 4 bases clipped from V and 2 bases from J, the junction kept 5 bases outside the gene matches. The CDR3 is made up of 15 amino acids. In germline, CDR1 is DFQATT, CDR2 SNEGSKA (reference sequence). The DNA for the CDR3 is TGCAGTGCTATGGGGACTAGCGGAAACACAGATACGCAGTATTTT. Translated, it gives CSAMGTSGNTDTQYF.

This clonotype is deemed medium-sized. The chain's CDR3 is CASSLDLYEQYF. CDR3 DNA sequence: TGTGCCAGCAGCTTAGACCTCTACGAGCAGTACTTC. The chain has TRBV7-2 and TRBJ2-7; D ambiguous. The V gene lost 1 base and the J gene lost 3 bases, with 4 bases spanning the gap. The CDR3 spans 12 residues. Germline V gene data show CDR1 as SGHTA and CDR2 as FQGNSA.

This clonotype was counted between two and nine times. The chain recombines TRBV7-3 with TRBJ2-3; D uncertain. The germline V and J ends were trimmed by 5 bases and 7 bases, with 10 bases remaining between them. The CDR3 is made up of 12 amino acids. From germline, CDR1 is SGHTA and CDR2 FQGTGA. As DNA, the CDR3 is TGTGCCAGCAGCGACCGAGCGAATACGCAGTATTTT. Protein product: CASSDRANTQYF.

This clonotype came up many times. The J gene is TRBJ2-5, the V gene TRBV7-2; D remains ambiguous. This CDR3 is built from 14 residues. Trimming removed 2 bases from V and 1 base from J, with 8 bases in between. Germline assignment: CDR1 SGHTA and CDR2 FQGNSA. The CDR3, as DNA: TGTGCCAGCAGCTTATCCTACCGCCAAGAGACCCAGTACTTC. Amino acid sequence: CASSLSYRQETQYF.

This clonotype was picked up many times. The chain combines TRBV11-1 with TRBJ1-6, with D hard to call. The CDR3 spans 13 residues. Trimming stripped 6 bases from V and 7 bases from J, with 10 bases between. Germline V gives CDR1 SGHAT, CDR2 FQDESV (reference sequence). The CDR3 region has the DNA TGTGCCAGCAGTACAATGGGGAATTCACCCCTCCACTTT. It is translated as CASSTMGNSPLHF.

This clonotype was seen more than once but under ten times. This chain joins TRBV7-3 and TRBJ1-3; a possible D gene is TRBD1 (6 bases). The V gene's germline CDR1 is SGHTA and CDR2 FQGTGA. V lost 6 bases and J lost 2, with 14 bases in between. This CDR3 is built from 15 residues. In DNA form, the CDR3 reads TGTGCCAGCAGTTTCCAGGGGCGTGCTGGAAACACCATATATTTT. This encodes CASSFQGRAGNTIYF.

In this sample, this clonotype turned up many times. The rearrangement links TRBV6-6 to TRBJ2-5, with TRBD2 identical over 11 bases. With 5 bases clipped from V and 4 bases from J, the junction kept 3 bases outside the gene matches. This CDR3 region has 14 residues. From germline, CDR1 is MNHNY and CDR2 SVGAGI (reference sequence). CDR3 nucleotide sequence: TGTGCCAGCAGTGCCGGGACTAGCGGAGAGACCCAGTACTTC. Translated: CASSAGTSGETQYF.

This clonotype appeared a few times. The chain combines TRBV29-1 with TRBJ1-5; D possibly corresponds to TRBD1 (5 bases). Trimming took 6 bases from V and 11 from J, leaving 17 bases between them. CDR1 and CDR2 from the germline V gene are SQVTM and ANQGSEA. The CDR3 runs 12 residues. This chain's CDR3 is CSVGGGRETQHF. For the CDR3, the DNA is TGCAGCGTCGGCGGGGGTCGGGAGACCCAGCATTTT.

This chain connects TRBV7-3 to TRBJ2-7, with TRBD1 matching over 9 bases. Germline CDR1 reads SGHTA; CDR2 reads FQGTGA. J lost 4 bases, V lost 4 bases, and 11 bases had no gene match. The CDR3 covers 16 residues. CDR3: CASSCPKTGTGYEQYF. The CDR3 nucleotides read TGTGCCAGCAGCTGCCCAAAAACCGGGACAGGGTACGAGCAGTACTTC.

This clonotype was counted many times. This chain connects TRBV12-3 or TRBV12-4 to TRBJ1-2; D unclear. V lost 6 bases to trimming and J lost 3 bases, with 5 bases between them. The CDR3 is 11 residues long. The CDR3 protein is CASRLYYGYTF. The CDR3, as DNA: TGTGCCAGCAGGTTGTACTATGGCTACACCTTC.

Judged by abundance, this clonotype is medium-sized (0.01 to 0.1%). V usage is TRBV29-1 and J usage is TRBJ2-7, with D tentatively TRBD2 (5 bases). Germline CDR1 SQVTM, CDR2 ANQGSEA. This CDR3 has 13 amino acids. V shed 3 bases and J shed 2 bases, with 11 bases lying between them. DNA of the CDR3: TGCAGCGTTGACCGGGATCCCCCCTACGAGCAGTACTTC. Translating gives CSVDRDPPYEQYF.

This clonotype has a count of ten or more. The junction departs from germline at one end; a sequencing error may be responsible. The chain carries TRBV3-1 and TRBJ2-1; 8 bases align to TRBD1. The CDR3 runs to 11 residues. Germline assignment: CDR1 LGHDT and CDR2 YNNKEL (reference sequence). The CDR3 sequence: CASSQGQGKLF. The CDR3 DNA sequence: TGTGCCAGCAGCCAAGGACAGGGGAAGCTCTTC.

The sample holds many counts of this clonotype. This chain uses TRBV6-5 with TRBJ2-1, with 9 bases identical to TRBD1. The J segment lost 6 bases and the V segment lost 2 bases, leaving 11 bases of the junction unmatched. The CDR3 covers 17 residues. CDR1 is MNHEY and CDR2 is SVGAGI in the germline V gene. The CDR3 protein is CASSYLVVQGAINEQFF. DNA for the CDR3: TGTGCCAGCAGTTACCTAGTTGTACAGGGGGCGATCAATGAGCAGTTCTTC.

The chain recombines TRBV24-1 with TRBJ2-1; 7 bases match TRBD2. CDR3 length: 16 residues. CDR1 KGHDR and CDR2 SFDVKD come from the germline V gene. Trimming cost V 4 bases and J 2 bases; bases outside gene matches: 7. CDR3 DNA sequence: TGTGCCACCAGTGACCCCGACGGGGGGACCTACAATGAGCAGTTCTTC. This translates into CATSDPDGGTYNEQFF.

In this sample, this clonotype turned up many times. The germline gene is not matched at one end of the junction; a read error may be the cause. The genes are TRBV5-6 and TRBJ2-2, with 10 nucleotides matching TRBD2. This CDR3 spans 16 amino acids. CDR1 SGHDT and CDR2 YYEEEE come from the germline V gene. The CDR3 DNA follows: TGTGCCAGCAGCTTAACTAGCGGGGCCAACACCGGGGGGCTGTTTTTT. It encodes CASSLTSGANTGGLFF.

Regarding this clonotype: Relative to the germline gene, one junction end is altered; a read error may explain this. CDR3 DNA sequence: TGTGCCAGCAGACCTCGGACAGGGTTCTACAGTGAGCAGTTCTTC. Encoded protein: CASRPRTGFYSEQFF. V and J are TRBV27 and TRBJ2-1; 8 nucleotides align to TRBD1. Germline CDR1 and CDR2: MNHEY and SMNVEV (reference sequence). The CDR3 is 15 amino acids.

This clonotype was picked up many times. The chain employs TRBV12-3 or TRBV12-4 and TRBJ1-2; no reliable D call. CDR3 size: 12 residues. Between the trimmed V and J ends, which lost 4 bases and 2 bases, there was a span of 5 bases. CDR3: CASSSDNYGYTF. CDR3 coding DNA: TGTGCCAGCAGTTCAGACAACTATGGCTACACCTTC.

This rearrangement joins TRBV3-2 to TRBJ2-7; TRBD1 was called by the table and not checked on the DNA. TRBV3-2 is described as a pseudogene. The CDR3 has 16 residues. For the CDR3, the DNA is TGTGCCAGCAGCCAACCGAACCGGGACGGAACCTACGAGCAGTACTTC. This codes for CASSQPNRDGTYEQYF.

This chain connects TRBV10-3 to TRBJ2-2; 8 bases align to TRBD2. V was clipped by 10 bases and J by 11 bases; unmatched bases: 18. Per the germline V gene, CDR1 is ENHRY and CDR2 is SYGVKD. The CDR3 is 15 amino acids. CDR3 region: CATRAKAGVTYELFF. The CDR3 region has the DNA TGTGCCACCAGAGCCAAAGCGGGAGTAACCTACGAGCTGTTTTTT.

Many counts were recorded for this clonotype. This sequence joins TRBV7-3 and TRBJ2-1; 7 nucleotides match TRBD1. Germline V gene sequence: CDR1 SGHTA, CDR2 FQGTGA. V lost 4 bases and J lost 9; bases outside the gene matches: 9. This CDR3 spans 14 amino acids. The CDR3 loop reads CASSSSQTGTEQFF. The CDR3 DNA reads TGTGCCAGCAGCTCCAGCCAGACAGGGACTGAGCAGTTCTTC. Based on the CDR3 plus reference TRBV7-3 and TRBJ2-1, the full variable domain is GAGVSQTPSNKVTEKGKYVELRCDPISGHTALYWYRQSLGQGPEFLIYFQGTGAADDSGLPNDRFFAVRPEGSVSTLKIQRTERGDSAVYLCASSSSQTGTEQFFGPGTRLTVL.

The chain employs TRBV19 and TRBJ2-6; D may be TRBD1 (6 bases). Germline CDR1 and CDR2: LNHDA and SQIVND (reference sequence). This CDR3 contains 17 residues. The V gene lost 3 bases and the J gene lost 2 bases, with 14 bases spanning the gap. The CDR3 reads CASSMGRAGAGANVLTF. CDR3 nucleotides: TGTGCCAGTAGTATGGGCAGGGCAGGGGCTGGGGCCAACGTCCTGACTTTC.